Given below is one T cell receptor beta chain in context. The antigen is not known. The data belong to a study of cytomegalovirus exposure and HLA in healthy donors. 13 Jbeta primers and 60 Vbeta primers were used for the PCR. Sequencing was performed with immunoSEQ multiplex PCR; in TCRdb, only in-frame clones are kept and a portion is missing. The listing contains nearly 200,000 clones. Regarding the study as a whole: CMV serostatus was the sole immune exposure data available. Reported findings show TCR beta sequences accurately forecast HLA-A and HLA-B alleles in most subjects. The majority of TCR sequences were rare, yet some public TCRs appeared in many donors. Productive status was seen about 90% or about 30% of the time for most TCR beta V segments in an earlier analysis.

This clonotype originated in a boy younger than 18 in good health and CMV-seronegative. The specimen sequenced was PBMCs.

Here the CDR3 DNA reads TGTGCCACGGCGATCGGCGGGACAGTAGAGACCCAGTACTTC. Translation: CATAIGGTVETQYF. The chain links TRBV15 to TRBJ2-5; possible D gene TRBD1, 7 bases. The V gene lost 9 bases and the J gene lost 4 bases, with 18 bases spanning the gap. There are 14 residues in the CDR3. Germline V gives CDR1 LNHNV, CDR2 YYDKDF (reference sequence). Filled out from reference TRBV15 and TRBJ2-5, the complete variable domain reads DAMVIQNPRYQVTQFGKPVTLSCSQTLNHNVMYWYQQKSSQAPKLLFHYYDKDFNNEADTPDNFQSRRPNTSFCFLDIRSPGLGDTAMYLCATAIGGTVETQYFGPGTRLLVL.